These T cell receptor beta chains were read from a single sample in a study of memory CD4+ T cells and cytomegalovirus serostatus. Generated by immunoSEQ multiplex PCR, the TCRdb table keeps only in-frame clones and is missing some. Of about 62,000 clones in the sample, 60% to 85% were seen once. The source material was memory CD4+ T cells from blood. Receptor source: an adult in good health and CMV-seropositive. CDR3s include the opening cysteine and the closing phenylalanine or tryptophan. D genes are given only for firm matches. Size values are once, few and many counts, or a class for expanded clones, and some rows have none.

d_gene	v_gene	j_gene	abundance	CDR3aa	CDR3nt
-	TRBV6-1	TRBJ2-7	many	CASSAAYEQYF	TGTGCCAGCAGTGCCGCCTACGAGCAGTACTTC
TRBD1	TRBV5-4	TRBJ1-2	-	CASSAPGGYGYTF	TGTGCCAGCAGCGCGCCAGGGGGATATGGCTACACCTTC
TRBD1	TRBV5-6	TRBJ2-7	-	CASSLGQGVFYEQYF	TGTGCCAGCAGCTTGGGACAGGGCGTTTTTTACGAGCAGTACTTC
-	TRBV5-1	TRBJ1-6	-	CASSLGTGRNSPLHF	TGCGCCAGCAGCTTGGGAACAGGGAGGAATTCACCCCTCCACTTT
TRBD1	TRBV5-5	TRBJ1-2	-	CASSTTGTGAQGGYTF	TGTGCCAGCAGCACGACCGGGACAGGGGCCCAGGGTGGCTACACCTTC
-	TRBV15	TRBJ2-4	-	CATSYDKAKNIQYF	TGTGCCACCAGTTATGACAAGGCCAAAAACATTCAGTACTTC
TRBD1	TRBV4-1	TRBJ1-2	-	CASSHQATGTVNYGYTF	TGCGCCAGCAGCCACCAAGCGACCGGGACAGTTAACTATGGCTACACCTTC
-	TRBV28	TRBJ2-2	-	CASSGSITGELFF	TGTGCCAGCAGTGGTAGTATCACCGGGGAGCTGTTTTTT
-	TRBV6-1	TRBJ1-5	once	CASRHDWRNQPQHF	TGTGCCAGCAGACACGACTGGCGCAATCAGCCCCAGCATTTT
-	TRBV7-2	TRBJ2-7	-	CASSLARGGSSYEQYF	TGTGCCAGCAGCTTAGCCCGCGGAGGAAGCTCCTACGAGCAGTACTTC
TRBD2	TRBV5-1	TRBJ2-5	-	CASSLVLAGVQETQYF	TGCGCCAGCAGCTTGGTTCTAGCGGGGGTACAAGAGACCCAGTACTTC
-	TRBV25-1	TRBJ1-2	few	CASSGFSYGYTF	TGTGCCAGCAGTGGGTTCAGCTATGGCTACACCTTC
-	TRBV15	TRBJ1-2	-	CATSRAYSGGYTF	TGTGCCACCAGCAGAGCTTACAGCGGCGGCTACACCTTC
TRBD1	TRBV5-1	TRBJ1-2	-	CASSLTGGGYTF	TGCGCCAGCAGCTTGACAGGGGGTGGCTACACCTTC
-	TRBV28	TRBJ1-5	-	CASRSGGVGNQPQHF	TGTGCCAGCAGAAGCGGAGGGGTAGGCAATCAGCCCCAGCATTTT
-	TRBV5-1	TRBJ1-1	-	CASMGNTEAFF	TGCGCCAGCATGGGGAACACTGAAGCTTTCTTT
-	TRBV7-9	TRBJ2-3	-	CASSLDTGTLSTDTQYF	TGTGCCAGCAGCTTAGATACCGGGACACTGAGCACAGATACGCAGTATTTT
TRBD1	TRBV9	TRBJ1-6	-	CASSFRDRDNSPLHF	TGTGCCAGCAGCTTCCGGGACAGGGATAATTCACCCCTCCACTTT
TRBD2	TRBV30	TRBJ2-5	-	CAWSWAAGGRRTQYF	TGTGCCTGGTCCTGGGCAGCGGGAGGGCGAAGGACCCAGTACTTC
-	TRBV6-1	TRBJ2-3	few	CASRGDTDTQYF	TGTGCCAGCAGGGGGGACACAGATACGCAGTATTTT
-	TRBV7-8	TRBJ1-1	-	CASSLAATEAFF	TGTGCCAGCAGCTTAGCTGCCACTGAAGCTTTCTTT
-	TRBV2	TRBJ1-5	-	CASSVQKYSNQPQHF	TGTGCCAGCAGTGTACAGAAATATAGCAATCAGCCCCAGCATTTT
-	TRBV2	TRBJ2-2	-	CASTPDQQSTGELFF	TGTGCCAGCACCCCGGACCAGCAGAGCACCGGGGAGCTGTTTTTT
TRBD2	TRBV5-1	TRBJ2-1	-	CASSLEPQGSGSGNEQFF	TGCGCCAGCAGCTTGGAACCACAGGGCAGCGGGAGTGGCAATGAGCAGTTCTTC
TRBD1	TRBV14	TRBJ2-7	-	CASSQTTGGYYEQYF	TGTGCCAGCAGCCAAACGACAGGGGGCTACTACGAGCAGTACTTC
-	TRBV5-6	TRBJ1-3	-	CASSLRDRSGNTIYF	TGTGCCAGCAGCCTACGAGATCGCTCTGGAAACACCATATATTTT
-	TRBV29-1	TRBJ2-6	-	CSVDDLSGANVLTF	TGCAGCGTTGATGATCTATCTGGGGCCAACGTCCTGACTTTC
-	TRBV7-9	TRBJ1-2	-	CASSPTSGPSEYGYTF	TGTGCCAGCAGCCCCACCTCGGGACCGTCGGAGTATGGCTACACCTTC
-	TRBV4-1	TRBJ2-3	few	CASSPSPAGRNTQYF	TGCGCCAGCAGCCCCTCACCTGCTGGGAGAAACACGCAGTATTTT
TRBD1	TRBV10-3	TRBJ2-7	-	CAISERPRGEDRAYEQYF	TGTGCCATCAGTGAGCGACCCCGCGGGGAGGACAGGGCCTACGAGCAGTACTTC